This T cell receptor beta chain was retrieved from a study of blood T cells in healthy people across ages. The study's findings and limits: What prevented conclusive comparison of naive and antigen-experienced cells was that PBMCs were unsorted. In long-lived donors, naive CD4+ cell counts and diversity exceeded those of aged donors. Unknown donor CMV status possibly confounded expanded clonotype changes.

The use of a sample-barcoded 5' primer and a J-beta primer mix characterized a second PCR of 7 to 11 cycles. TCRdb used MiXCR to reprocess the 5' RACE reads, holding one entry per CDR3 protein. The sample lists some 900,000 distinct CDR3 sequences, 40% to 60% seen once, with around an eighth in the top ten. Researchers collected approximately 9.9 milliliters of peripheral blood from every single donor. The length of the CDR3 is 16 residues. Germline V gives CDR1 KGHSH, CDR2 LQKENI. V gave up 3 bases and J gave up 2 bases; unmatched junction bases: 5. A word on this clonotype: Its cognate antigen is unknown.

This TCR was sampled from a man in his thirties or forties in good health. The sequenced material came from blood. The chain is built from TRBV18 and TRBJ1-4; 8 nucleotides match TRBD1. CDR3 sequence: CASSPGQGGTNEKLFF. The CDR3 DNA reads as TGTGCCAGCTCACCCGGACAGGGTGGGACTAATGAAAAACTGTTTTTT.